The next 18 T cell receptor beta chains were all read from a single sample in a study of shared clonotypes between healthy human individuals. Only in-frame clones appear in the TCRdb table, and some are missing; sequencing was by immunoSEQ multiplex PCR. Found here are roughly 1,100,000 clones, roughly 75% of them singletons; the top ten hold approximately 1.5%. Sequenced sample: memory CD4+ T cells sorted from blood. Subset in this sample: CD45RA-negative fraction. The receptor set was obtained from a man aged 18 to 30 in good health.

V is TRBV5-4 and J is TRBJ2-7; 11 nucleotides agree with TRBD1. CDR1 is SGHNT, CDR2 YYREEE, per germline (reference sequence). CDR3 length: 16 residues. Trimming at V came to 4 bases and at J to 3 bases, leaving 9 bases not matched to a gene. The DNA for the CDR3 is TGTGCCAGCAGCAGAGGGACAGGGGGAGTGATCTACGAGCAGTACTTC. It yields the protein CASSRGTGGVIYEQYF. The full variable domain, completed using reference TRBV5-4 and TRBJ2-7, is ETGVTQSPTHLIKTRGQQVTLRCSSQSGHNTVSWYQQALGQGPQFIFQYYREEENGRGNFPPRFSGLQFPNYSSELNVNALELDDSALYLCASSRGTGGVIYEQYFGPGTRLTVT.

The chain combines TRBV7-2 with TRBJ2-3; D is possibly TRBD1 (8 bases). Germline assignment: CDR1 SGHTA and CDR2 FQGNSA. The length of the CDR3 is 15 residues. V gave up 2 bases and J gave up 4 bases, with 13 bases separating them. The CDR3 DNA follows: TGTGCCAGCAGCTTACAGGGGGCGGGGGCAGATACGCAGTATTTT. Translated, it gives CASSLQGAGADTQYF.

As for this clone: A junction end diverges from the germline sequence, so it may reflect a read error. CDR3: CSAEGAVGYTF. CDR3 in DNA: TGCAGCGCTGAAGGGGCTGTTGGCTACACCTTC. V gene TRBV29-1 combines with J gene TRBJ1-2; D is possibly TRBD1 (5 bases). Germline-derived CDR1 and CDR2 are SQVTM and ANQGSEA. CDR3 size: 11 residues.

This chain joins TRBV2 and TRBJ2-1; TRBD2 is a possible D gene (6 bases). V was cut by 7 bases and J by 6 bases, with 10 bases left in between. The germline V gene encodes CDR1 SNHLY and CDR2 FYNNEI. The CDR3 length is 12 residues. The CDR3: CASTSVANEQFF. In DNA, the CDR3 is TGTGCCAGCACTAGCGTCGCCAATGAGCAGTTCTTC.

Concerning this clone itself: The junction departs from germline at one end; a sequencing error may be responsible. The chain is built from TRBV7-9 and TRBJ2-5; no definite D call. Germline values: CDR1 SEHNR, CDR2 FQNEAQ (reference sequence). The CDR3 totals 13 residues. In nucleotides, the CDR3 is TGTGCCAGCAGCGTTACGGGTCAAGCGACCCAGTACTTC. Encoded protein: CASSVTGQATQYF.

The V gene is TRBV6-1, the J gene TRBJ1-2, with 8 bases fitting TRBD1. V lost 1 base and J lost 8; bases outside the gene matches: 9. Germline V gene lookup returns CDR1 MNHNS and CDR2 SASEGT. This CDR3 region has 15 residues. This CDR3 is CASSEETRGQEGYTF. The CDR3 DNA is TGTGCCAGCAGTGAAGAGACCAGGGGGCAGGAGGGCTACACCTTC.

V usage is TRBV25-1 and J usage is TRBJ2-1; D gene unclear. The V end lost 5 bases, the J end lost 5 bases, and 13 bases lay between the germline ends. Germline V gene sequence: CDR1 MGHDK, CDR2 SYGVNS. The CDR3 runs to 14 residues. CDR3 sequence reads: CASSWKKNNNEQFF. In DNA, the CDR3 is TGTGCCAGCAGTTGGAAGAAAAATAACAATGAGCAGTTCTTC.

The chain employs TRBV18 and TRBJ1-4; a possible D gene is TRBD1 (6 bases). The germline V and J ends were trimmed by 5 bases and 7 bases, with 17 bases remaining between them. CDR3 length equals 15 residues. Germline V gene lookup returns CDR1 KGHSH and CDR2 LQKENI. CDR3 loop: CASSESGARGEKLFF. CDR3 coding DNA: TGTGCCAGCTCAGAGTCGGGGGCCCGAGGTGAAAAACTGTTTTTT.

A note on this clone: Distinct nucleotide sequences in the sample also encode this CDR3. The J gene is TRBJ1-2, the V gene TRBV5-1; no firm D call. The V gene's germline CDR1 is SGHRS and CDR2 YFSETQ. The CDR3 runs 13 residues. Trimming took 4 bases from V and 0 from J, leaving 7 bases between them. The CDR3 bases are TGCGCCAGCAGCCAGGACTCTAACTATGGCTACACCTTC. Amino acid sequence: CASSQDSNYGYTF.

V and J are TRBV29-1 and TRBJ2-5, with 15 bases matching TRBD2. V trimming: 6 bases; J trimming: 1 base; junction bases outside the gene matches: 3. Per germline, CDR1 SQVTM and CDR2 ANQGSEA. The CDR3 has 15 residues. Here the CDR3 reads CSVGTSGGSQETQYF. The CDR3 DNA reads as TGCAGCGTCGGGACTAGCGGGGGGTCCCAAGAGACCCAGTACTTC.

This clone has only a few counts. The junction does not match germline at one end; this may be a read error. The genes are TRBV7-7 and TRBJ2-3, with 8 bases that match TRBD1. Germline CDR1 is SSHAT and CDR2 is FNYEAQ (reference sequence). The CDR3 covers 13 residues. The CDR3 sequence is CASSLTGQGQQYF. CDR3 DNA: TGTGCTAGCAGCCTCACCGGACAGGGCCAGCAGTATTTT.

The rearrangement uses TRBV5-5 and TRBJ1-1; D might be TRBD1 (6 bases). CDR3 length equals 15 residues. Trimming cost V 2 bases and J 0 bases, with 11 bases left between them. Germline assignment: CDR1 SGHKS and CDR2 YYEKEE (reference sequence). The CDR3 reads CASSFATGLNTEAFF. The CDR3 nucleotides are TGTGCCAGCAGCTTCGCGACAGGTCTGAACACTGAAGCTTTCTTT.

This clone was counted a few times. V gene TRBV6-6 combines with J gene TRBJ2-2, with 8 bases matching TRBD2. The CDR3 is made up of 16 amino acids. Germline CDR1 MNHNY, CDR2 SVGAGI (reference sequence). Germline trimming cut 2 bases from V and 4 bases from J; bases unmatched to any gene: 6. The CDR3 here is CASSYATGLVTGELFF. The CDR3 DNA reads TGTGCCAGCAGTTACGCTACGGGACTAGTCACCGGGGAGCTGTTTTTT.

The chain has TRBV11-2 and TRBJ2-1, with a weak D call TRBD2 (5 bases). CDR1 is SGHAT, CDR2 FQNNGV, per germline. The V gene lost 11 bases and the J gene lost 7 bases, with 15 bases spanning the gap. The CDR3 sequence is 12 residues long. The DNA of the CDR3 is TGTGCCTCGCGCGGACCGGGAAATGAGCAGTTCTTC. Translating gives CASRGPGNEQFF.

This clone has more than one count but fewer than ten. The chain employs TRBV5-1 and TRBJ1-6, with TRBD1 as a possible D gene (5 bases). The CDR3 spans 17 residues. Trimming cost V 4 bases and J 0 bases, with 14 bases left between them. Germline loops: CDR1 SGHRS, CDR2 YFSETQ. CDR3 in amino acids: CASSATGADSYNSPLHF. For the CDR3, the DNA is TGCGCCAGCAGCGCTACCGGGGCCGACTCCTATAATTCACCCCTCCACTTT.

This clone has a count of ten or more. The gene calls are TRBV28 and TRBJ1-2; D is unclear. Germline CDR1 and CDR2: MDHEN and SYDVKM. Trimming took 2 bases from V and 4 from J, leaving 5 bases between them. The CDR3 has 12 residues. The CDR3 coding sequence is TGTGCCAGCAGTTTAAACAGCTATGGCTACACCTTC. It encodes CASSLNSYGYTF.

The table lists this clone with a count of one. The chain is built from TRBV15 and TRBJ2-5, with D possibly being TRBD1 or TRBD2 (6 bases each). Germline lookup yields CDR1 LNHNV and CDR2 YYDKDF (reference sequence). The V gene lost 4 bases and the J gene lost 5 bases, with 14 bases spanning the gap. This CDR3 spans 14 amino acids. The CDR3 DNA is TGTGCCACCAGCAAAGGGGGGCTCCTCGAGACCCAGTACTTC. Amino acids: CATSKGGLLETQYF. Full variable domain (remainder filled in from reference TRBV15 and TRBJ2-5): DAMVIQNPRYQVTQFGKPVTLSCSQTLNHNVMYWYQQKSSQAPKLLFHYYDKDFNNEADTPDNFQSRRPNTSFCFLDIRSPGLGDTAMYLCATSKGGLLETQYFGPGTRLLVL.

In the case of this clone: At the DNA level, this CDR3 is encoded by other sequences in the same sample as well. The chain recombines TRBV30 with TRBJ1-5; 8 bases match TRBD1. Germline V lookup: CDR1 GTSNPN, CDR2 SVGIG (reference sequence). This CDR3 has 14 residues. J lost 2 bases, V lost 3 bases, and 3 bases had no gene match. The CDR3 here is CAWSAGQGNQPQHF. The CDR3 bases are TGTGCCTGGAGCGCGGGACAGGGCAATCAGCCCCAGCATTTT.